The 14 T cell receptor beta chains presented below share a single source sample, sequenced in a study of beta chain features in type 1 diabetes. Study results and limitations: Among all four CD4+ subsets, Type 1 diabetes patients had TCRB CDR3s that were moderately but significantly shorter.

Expressed TCRB transcripts got sequenced, as all isolated RNA was reverse transcribed. The assay was immunoSEQ multiplex PCR, and TCRdb's table has in-frame clones only and misses some. The table shows 40,000 to 65,000 clones, with 50% to 75% occurring only once. The antigens these receptors bind are not known. The sample comprised stem cell memory CD4+ T cells from blood. The receptors originated from a woman under 40 with type 1 diabetes.

This clone occurred once. The gene calls are TRBV5-6 and TRBJ1-2, with 7 bases that match TRBD1. Germline V CDR1 and CDR2: SGHDT, YYEEEE. CDR3 size: 19 residues. J gave up 3 bases and V 4 bases, and 21 bases lay outside the gene matches. CDR3 sequence (DNA): TGTGCCAGCAGCCCAGGACGGGCCATTAACAGGGGTCTCCACTATGGCTACACCTTC. Amino acids: CASSPGRAINRGLHYGYTF.

The CDR3 DNA sequence: TGTGCCAGCAGCCCCCAAGTCGGCTATGGCTACACCTTC. Protein: CASSPQVGYGYTF. The V and J genes are TRBV7-9 and TRBJ1-2; D gene ambiguous. Germline V gene data show CDR1 as SEHNR and CDR2 as FQNEAQ (reference sequence). V lost 5 bases and J lost 4, with 11 bases in between. This CDR3 comprises 13 residues.

V and J are TRBV5-1 and TRBJ2-6; no clear D gene. Trimming removed 6 bases from V and 0 bases from J, with 7 bases in between. CDR1 is SGHRS and CDR2 is YFSETQ in the germline V gene. The CDR3 has 14 amino acids. CDR3 region: CASNSYSGANVLTF. DNA for the CDR3: TGCGCCAGCAACAGCTACTCTGGGGCCAACGTCCTGACTTTC.

In this sample, this clone turned up once. The chain joins TRBV5-1 to TRBJ2-7; 13 bases agree with TRBD2. The CDR3 is 17 amino acids. The V gene end was trimmed by 1 base and the J gene end by 5 bases; junction bases not matched to a gene: 9. Germline V gives CDR1 SGHRS, CDR2 YFSETQ. For the CDR3, the DNA is TGCGCCAGCAGCTTGCCTCGCGGGACTAGCGGGATCGACGAGCAGTACTTC. Residues: CASSLPRGTSGIDEQYF. Together with reference TRBV5-1 and TRBJ2-7, the CDR3 gives the full variable domain: KAGVTQTPRYLIKTRGQQVTLSCSPISGHRSVSWYQQTPGQGLQFLFEYFSETQRNKGNFPGRFSGRQFSNSRSEMNVSTLELGDSALYLCASSLPRGTSGIDEQYFGPGTRLTVT.

The rearrangement uses TRBV18 and TRBJ2-1, with TRBD2 matching over 8 bases. This CDR3 has 15 residues. With 3 bases clipped from V and 9 bases from J, the junction kept 10 bases outside the gene matches. Germline CDR1 is KGHSH and CDR2 is LQKENI. The CDR3, as DNA: TGTGCCAGCTCACCCCTGGCGGGAGGAGGTATTGAGCAGTTCTTC. The encoded protein is CASSPLAGGGIEQFF.

The gene calls are TRBV4-1 and TRBJ1-2, with 9 bases fitting TRBD1. Germline values: CDR1 MGHRA, CDR2 YSYEKL. Trimming removed 2 bases from V and 8 bases from J; junction bases left unmatched: 15. The CDR3 contains 17 residues. DNA of the CDR3: TGCGCCAGCAGCCAATACGGACAGGGGTTTCGGGCACGGGGCTACACCTTC. Protein product: CASSQYGQGFRARGYTF.

This chain connects TRBV5-1 to TRBJ2-1; 8 bases match TRBD2. The CDR3 runs to 15 residues. Germline V lookup: CDR1 SGHRS, CDR2 YFSETQ. The V gene end was trimmed by 5 bases and the J gene end by 6 bases; junction bases not matched to a gene: 10. The CDR3 DNA sequence: TGCGCCAGCAGTTCCGGGACTAGGCAGTCCAATGAGCAGTTCTTC. Amino acid sequence: CASSSGTRQSNEQFF.

The CDR3 DNA follows: TGCGCCAGCAGCCAAGCAGGACAGGGTGATGGGGACCAGCATTTT. This codes for CASSQAGQGDGDQHF. The chain recombines TRBV4-1 with TRBJ1-5; 8 nucleotides align to TRBD1. This CDR3 region has 15 residues. The J segment lost 12 bases and the V segment lost 1 base, leaving 11 bases of the junction unmatched. CDR1 and CDR2 (germline): MGHRA, YSYEKL.

The chain carries TRBV6-5 and TRBJ2-1; 7 nucleotides agree with TRBD2. CDR1 and CDR2 (germline): MNHEY, SVGAGI. Trimming removed 7 bases from V and 10 bases from J; junction bases left unmatched: 10. This CDR3 contains 13 residues. In nucleotides, the CDR3 is TGTGCCAGCAACCTCCAGGGAGGGCACGAGCAGTTCTTC. This codes for CASNLQGGHEQFF.

J is TRBJ1-2 and V is TRBV6-5; 7 positions agree with TRBD1. Germline V gives CDR1 MNHEY, CDR2 SVGAGI. Unmatched junction bases numbered 9, after V lost 8 bases and J lost 3 bases. The CDR3 is 14 amino acids. The CDR3, as DNA: TGTGCCAGCCGACGGGACAGCACTTACTATGGCTACACCTTC. It yields the protein CASRRDSTYYGYTF.

The gene calls are TRBV5-1 and TRBJ1-2; the D gene is possibly TRBD1 (6 bases). With 2 bases removed from V and 1 base from J, the gap between germline ends came to 15 bases. The CDR3 contains 16 residues. Germline V gene data show CDR1 as SGHRS and CDR2 as YFSETQ. CDR3 amino acids: CASSLRTASFNYGYTF. Written as DNA, the CDR3 is TGCGCCAGCAGCTTAAGGACAGCTTCATTTAACTATGGCTACACCTTC.

This sequence joins TRBV30 and TRBJ1-5; weak D call: TRBD1 (6 bases). V was trimmed by 2 bases and J by 7 bases, leaving 12 bases between them. This CDR3 is 13 amino acids long. CDR1 and CDR2 from the germline V gene are GTSNPN and SVGIG (reference sequence). The CDR3 region has the DNA TGTGCCTGGAGTTACAGGGTGGACCAGCCCCAGCATTTT. Translated: CAWSYRVDQPQHF.

The table lists this clone with a count of one. The chain employs TRBV7-9 and TRBJ1-1; D uncertain. The V gene lost 1 base and the J gene lost 5 bases, with 8 bases spanning the gap. This CDR3 has 13 amino acids. From germline, CDR1 is SEHNR and CDR2 FQNEAQ (reference sequence). The CDR3 region has the DNA TGTGCCAGCAGCTTAGAGGAGGGTACTGAAGCTTTCTTT. Translation: CASSLEEGTEAFF. Together with reference TRBV7-9 and TRBJ1-1, the CDR3 gives the full variable domain: DTGVSQNPRHKITKRGQNVTFRCDPISEHNRLYWYRQTLGQGPEFLTYFQNEAQLEKSRLLSDRFSAERPKGSFSTLEIQRTEQGDSAMYLCASSLEEGTEAFFGQGTRLTVV.

J is TRBJ1-1 and V is TRBV19, with D unresolved. V was clipped by 5 bases and J by 1 base, with 5 bases between them. Germline CDR1 is LNHDA and CDR2 is SQIVND (reference sequence). The CDR3 is made up of 12 amino acids. CDR3 region: CASSEGNTEAFF. CDR3 DNA sequence: TGTGCCAGTAGTGAGGGGAACACTGAAGCTTTCTTT. The full variable domain, rest sourced from reference TRBV19 and TRBJ1-1, is DGGITQSPKYLFRKEGQNVTLSCEQNLNHDAMYWYRQDPGQGLRLIYYSQIVNDFQKGDIAEGYSVSREKKESFPLTVTSAQKNPTAFYLCASSEGNTEAFFGQGTRLTVV.